The clone carrying this T cell receptor (beta chain) is labeled medium-sized based on frequency. The CDR3 extends over 15 amino acids. CDR1 GTSNPN and CDR2 SVGIG come from the germline V gene (reference sequence). This sample stems from a study of T cell clusters in autoimmune cytopenias. TRB was amplified by touch-down multiplex PCR, primer pools A and B combined. TCRdb reanalyzed the multiplex PCR reads, giving one entry per CDR3 protein sequence and no DNA. In all, the sample yields around 11,000 distinct CDR3 sequences. TRB was amplified from roughly 250 ng of peripheral blood genomic DNA per sample. The same specimen was also included in a second study, on T cell repertoires in aging, cancer and after chemotherapy.

The sequence was obtained from a human donor in good health. V is TRBV30 and J is TRBJ2-7; TCRdb proposes TRBD1, but this gene call is untestable without DNA. Specimen: peripheral blood. CDR3 sequence: CAWIVGPRERDEQYF.